One and the same sample provided the 11 T cell receptor beta chains below, sequenced in a study of shared clonotypes between healthy human individuals. TCRdb keeps only in-frame clones here, not all; method: immunoSEQ multiplex PCR. This table holds approximately 2.4 million clones, approximately 96% found once. The sample comprised naive CD4+ T cells sorted from blood. Regarding subset: CD45RA+ positively selected. These receptors all stem from a man aged 18 to 29 in good health.

The chain has TRBV28 and TRBJ2-2; 9 bases are shared with TRBD1. Germline lookup yields CDR1 MDHEN and CDR2 SYDVKM. The CDR3 sequence is 16 residues long. Trimming cost V 4 bases and J 6 bases; bases outside gene matches: 9. CDR3 in DNA: TGTGCCAGCAGTTCCCCGGGACAGGGCTCATCCGGGGAGCTGTTTTTT. Amino acid sequence: CASSSPGQGSSGELFF. Full variable domain (rest looked up from reference TRBV28 and TRBJ2-2): DVKVTQSSRYLVKRTGEKVFLECVQDMDHENMFWYRQDPGLGLRLIYFSYDVKMKEKGDIPEGYSVSREKKERFSLILESASTNQTSMYLCASSSPGQGSSGELFFGEGSRLTVL.

This clone was seen a few times. The gene calls are TRBV25-1 and TRBJ2-7, with 7 bases aligning to TRBD1. V was clipped by 3 bases and J by 1 base; unmatched bases: 3. CDR1 and CDR2 (germline): MGHDK, SYGVNS. The CDR3 covers 14 residues. The CDR3 spells CASSDPGQSYEQYF. CDR3 sequence (DNA): TGTGCCAGCAGTGACCCGGGACAGTCCTACGAGCAGTACTTC.

This chain connects TRBV4-1 to TRBJ2-7; 7 bases are a match to TRBD1. With V trimmed by 1 base and J by 2 bases, 17 bases remained unmatched. This CDR3 has 19 residues. Germline assignment: CDR1 MGHRA and CDR2 YSYEKL. The CDR3 DNA follows: TGCGCCAGCAGCCAAGTCTCTCCGATGAGGGGGCGCTTCCCCTACGAGCAGTACTTC. The encoded protein is CASSQVSPMRGRFPYEQYF.

The chain has TRBV27 and TRBJ2-1, with D unclear. With 2 bases removed from V and 2 bases from J, the gap between germline ends came to 7 bases. The CDR3 contains 14 residues. CDR1 is MNHEY and CDR2 is SMNVEV in the germline V gene (reference sequence). The CDR3 DNA is TGTGCCAGCAGTTTAATCGCAGCCTACAATGAGCAGTTCTTC. Translating gives CASSLIAAYNEQFF.

As DNA, the CDR3 is TGTGCCAGCAGTTTCGACAGGGAGGTGAGGAGGACCTTC. Translation gives CASSFDREVRRTF. The gene calls are TRBV6-6 and TRBJ1-2; 7 positions agree with TRBD1. Germline V lookup: CDR1 MNHNY, CDR2 SVGAGI (reference sequence). The CDR3 sequence is 13 residues long. J was trimmed by 14 bases and V by 4 bases; bases with no gene match: 13.

J is TRBJ2-3 and V is TRBV5-6; D gene unclear. The CDR3 length is 15 residues. V was shortened by 0 bases and J by 0 bases, with 8 bases between the two germline ends. CDR1 is SGHDT, CDR2 YYEEEE, per germline. CDR3 sequence reads: CASSLGLGSTDTQYF. The CDR3 DNA reads TGTGCCAGCAGCTTGGGACTGGGCAGCACAGATACGCAGTATTTT.

About this clone: A clone one base away is much larger, so this may be a read error. The chain is built from TRBV10-2 and TRBJ2-3; unclear D gene. CDR3 length equals 11 residues. Looked up from germline, CDR1 is WSHSY and CDR2 is SAAADI. Trimming took 7 bases from V and 2 from J, leaving 4 bases between them. The DNA of the CDR3 is TGCGCCAGCACCTTCACAGATACGCAGTATTTT. The encoded protein is CASTFTDTQYF.

For the CDR3, the DNA is TGTGCCATCAGTGAATCAGCGGGGGGTCAGGGGACCCAGTACTTC. Its protein product is CAISESAGGQGTQYF. The chain couples TRBV10-3 to TRBJ2-5; TRBD2 aligns across 9 bases. The germline gives CDR1 ENHRY, CDR2 SYGVKD. V trimming: 3 bases; J trimming: 7 bases; junction bases outside the gene matches: 9. The CDR3 runs to 15 residues.

The gene calls are TRBV5-1 and TRBJ2-7; perhaps TRBD1 as D (5 bases). CDR1 SGHRS and CDR2 YFSETQ come from the germline V gene. CDR3 length equals 15 residues. Trimming took 0 bases from V and 5 from J, leaving 15 bases between them. CDR3 protein: CASSLGGAWYDEQYF. The CDR3 DNA is TGCGCCAGCAGCTTGGGGGGCGCCTGGTATGACGAGCAGTACTTC.

Here the CDR3 DNA reads TGTGCCAGTAACCAGGACAGGGCAACGAAAAATATCCTCCACTTT. Translation gives CASNQDRATKNILHF. The chain carries TRBV19 and TRBJ1-6; the match to TRBD1 covers 8 bases. The CDR3 has 15 residues. The V gene's germline CDR1 is LNHDA and CDR2 SQIVND (reference sequence). V shed 7 bases, J shed 15 bases, and the junction held 17 bases outside the gene matches.

The V gene is TRBV9, the J gene TRBJ2-1; D not resolved. Between the trimmed V and J ends, which lost 0 bases and 12 bases, there was a span of 7 bases. Germline CDR1 reads SGDLS; CDR2 reads YYNGEE. CDR3 length: 11 residues. The CDR3 protein is CASSVEGPQFF. The CDR3 DNA reads TGTGCCAGCAGCGTAGAAGGACCGCAGTTCTTC.